The present TCR beta chain was sequenced within a study of cytomegalovirus exposure and HLA in healthy donors. The overall study: Membership in the Caucasian-associated ancestry cluster was found for about four fifths of 398 genotyped donors.

The CDR3 consists of 13 residues. The V gene's germline CDR1 is MDHEN and CDR2 SYDVKM. The ends were cut back, 4 bases at V and 0 bases at J, with 4 bases in the middle. Details on this clone: Its cognate antigen is unknown.

Whole-study results and caveats: Later on, a genetic analysis was performed. It linked a missense variant in DCLRE1C with V- and J-gene trimming of TCR beta. The investigators catalogued 180 or so TCR beta chains as cytomegalovirus-associated.

This PCR relied on a set of 60 Vbeta primers and 13 Jbeta primers. TCRdb's copy holds only in-frame clones and misses some; the assay was immunoSEQ multiplex PCR. Of about 130,000 clones listed, around 80% are singletons. Material for sequencing was PBMCs. The chain combines TRBV28 with TRBJ1-5; D remains unclear. The sequence came from a man aged 30 to 39 in good health and CMV-seronegative. CDR3 coding DNA: TGTGCCAGCAGTTCCTATAGCAATCAGCCCCAGCATTTT. It yields the protein CASSSYSNQPQHF. The variable domain in full, with the rest retrieved from reference TRBV28 and TRBJ1-5, is DVKVTQSSRYLVKRTGEKVFLECVQDMDHENMFWYRQDPGLGLRLIYFSYDVKMKEKGDIPEGYSVSREKKERFSLILESASTNQTSMYLCASSSYSNQPQHFGDGTRLSIL.